These 20 T cell receptor beta chains originate from one sample sequenced in a study of cytomegalovirus exposure and HLA in healthy donors. TCRdb keeps only in-frame clones here, not all; method: immunoSEQ multiplex PCR. Here the sample spans some 350,000 clones, about 85% being singletons. Sequenced: PBMCs. These receptors were obtained from a woman in her twenties or thirties in good health and CMV-seropositive.

The chain joins TRBV7-2 to TRBJ2-7; D is unresolved. CDR1 and CDR2 (germline): SGHTA, FQGNSA. V gave up 2 bases and J gave up 0 bases, with 5 bases separating them. The CDR3 runs 13 residues. The CDR3 loop is CASSLHDSYEQYF. The CDR3 DNA follows: TGTGCCAGCAGCTTACACGACTCCTACGAGCAGTACTTC.

This chain joins TRBV7-3 and TRBJ2-5, with 14 bases matching TRBD2. Looked up from germline, CDR1 is SGHTA and CDR2 is FQGTGA. V lost 5 bases, J lost 5 bases, and 10 bases stayed unmatched. CDR3 length: 17 residues. CDR3 DNA: TGTGCCAGCAGCCCTGGACTAGCGGGAGGATTCGGGGAGACCCAGTACTTC. It is translated as CASSPGLAGGFGETQYF.

CDR3 loop: CASSVGGRFTDTQYF. The DNA of the CDR3 is TGTGCCAGCAGCGTAGGGGGCCGATTCACAGATACGCAGTATTTT. The chain joins TRBV9 to TRBJ2-3; D perhaps matches TRBD1 (5 bases). Between the trimmed V and J ends, which lost 0 bases and 2 bases, there was a span of 10 bases. The CDR3 runs 15 residues. Per germline, CDR1 SGDLS and CDR2 YYNGEE. Full variable domain (remainder filled in from reference TRBV9 and TRBJ2-3): DSGVTQTPKHLITATGQRVTLRCSPRSGDLSVYWYQQSLDQGLQFLIQYYNGEERAKGNILERFSAQQFPDLHSELNLSSLELGDSALYFCASSVGGRFTDTQYFGPGTRLTVL.

The rearrangement links TRBV7-3 to TRBJ2-1, with D possibly being TRBD1 (6 bases). Germline V lookup: CDR1 SGHTA, CDR2 FQGTGA. The CDR3 is 15 residues long. Between the trimmed V and J ends, which lost 5 bases and 7 bases, there was a span of 18 bases. The CDR3 loop reads CASSLLGGKGNEQFF. CDR3 DNA: TGTGCCAGCAGCCTTCTAGGGGGTAAGGGGAATGAGCAGTTCTTC.

This rearrangement joins TRBV5-1 to TRBJ2-7; 7 bases are a match to TRBD2. CDR1 and CDR2 (germline): SGHRS, YFSETQ. The CDR3 consists of 13 residues. J was trimmed by 0 bases and V by 5 bases; bases with no gene match: 2. The DNA for the CDR3 is TGCGCCAGCAGTGGGGGGGTCTCCTACGAGCAGTACTTC. Protein sequence: CASSGGVSYEQYF.

The rearrangement joins TRBV2 to TRBJ1-2; perhaps TRBD1 as D (6 bases). CDR3 length equals 14 residues. CDR1 and CDR2 (germline): SNHLY, FYNNEI. V was cut by 2 bases and J by 7 bases, with 14 bases left in between. CDR3 DNA: TGTGCCAGCAGTGAACTTACAGGGAGGGGTGGCTACACCTTC. Translated, it gives CASSELTGRGGYTF.

V and J are TRBV19 and TRBJ1-2, with D hard to call. The germline V gene has CDR1 LNHDA and CDR2 SQIVND (reference sequence). Trimming stripped 4 bases from V and 4 bases from J, with 10 bases between. The length of the CDR3 is 13 residues. The CDR3 region is CASSTTDLYGYTF. The DNA of the CDR3 is TGTGCCAGTAGTACGACGGACCTCTATGGCTACACCTTC.

V usage is TRBV5-6 and J usage is TRBJ1-4; no reliable D call. CDR1 is SGHDT and CDR2 is YYEEEE in the germline V gene. Trimming stripped 0 bases from V and 7 bases from J, with 16 bases between. This CDR3 has 16 amino acids. The CDR3 protein is CASSLGRFGAREKLFF. The DNA of the CDR3 is TGTGCCAGCAGCTTGGGGCGGTTCGGAGCGCGTGAAAAACTGTTTTTT.

This chain uses TRBV2 with TRBJ2-3; D uncertain. Germline CDR1 reads SNHLY; CDR2 reads FYNNEI. CDR3 length: 11 residues. V was pared by 8 bases and J by 5 bases, with 8 bases between. The CDR3 sequence is CASVQLDTQYF. CDR3 in DNA: TGTGCCAGCGTCCAGTTAGATACGCAGTATTTT.

J is TRBJ1-6 and V is TRBV9; tentative D call: TRBD1 (5 bases). V dropped 8 bases and J dropped 8 bases, with 17 bases sitting between them. The CDR3 has 14 amino acids. The germline V gene has CDR1 SGDLS and CDR2 YYNGEE. The CDR3 bases are TGTGCCAGTGGAGGGGCACCATGGGATTCACCCCTCCACTTT. Translation gives CASGGAPWDSPLHF.

The chain recombines TRBV9 with TRBJ2-7, with D perhaps TRBD2 (6 bases). With 0 bases removed from V and 8 bases from J, the gap between germline ends came to 18 bases. In germline, CDR1 is SGDLS, CDR2 YYNGEE. The CDR3 runs 15 residues. Here the CDR3 DNA reads TGTGCCAGCAGCGTAGGGGGACTGCCCCGCGGGCAGCAGTACTTC. The encoded protein is CASSVGGLPRGQQYF.

This sequence joins TRBV15 and TRBJ1-6, with a tentative D call TRBD1 (6 bases). Trimming took off 0 bases at V and 13 bases at J, with 13 bases between the two ends. Looked up from germline, CDR1 is LNHNV and CDR2 is YYDKDF (reference sequence). The CDR3 covers 14 residues. Here the CDR3 reads CATSREGGVQPLHF. CDR3 coding DNA: TGTGCCACCAGCAGAGAAGGGGGGGTTCAGCCCCTCCACTTT.

The CDR3 DNA follows: TGCGCCAGCAGCTCGCAGGGGAACACTGAAGCTTTCTTT. Its translation is CASSSQGNTEAFF. The rearrangement joins TRBV5-1 to TRBJ1-1; maybe TRBD1 (5 bases). V was cut by 3 bases and J by 1 base, with 7 bases left in between. The germline CDR1 and CDR2 sequences are SGHRS and YFSETQ. This CDR3 spans 13 amino acids.

This chain joins TRBV5-4 and TRBJ1-5, with D perhaps matching TRBD1 (5 bases). CDR1 is SGHNT, CDR2 YYREEE, per germline (reference sequence). Trimming removed 3 bases at V and 5 bases at J, with 9 bases between. This CDR3 contains 13 residues. This CDR3 is CASSSGTHQPQHF. The CDR3 nucleotides read TGTGCCAGCAGCTCCGGGACCCATCAGCCCCAGCATTTT.

This clone was counted a single time. V gene TRBV27 combines with J gene TRBJ1-2; 10 nucleotides agree with TRBD1. The length of the CDR3 is 14 residues. After removal of 5 bases from V and 4 bases from J, the junction contained 4 bases not matched to a gene. Germline V gives CDR1 MNHEY, CDR2 SMNVEV (reference sequence). The CDR3 DNA reads TGTGCCAGCAGTCGGGGACAGGGGTTCTATGGCTACACCTTC. It specifies CASSRGQGFYGYTF.

The J gene is TRBJ1-4, the V gene TRBV5-1, with 7 bases lining up with TRBD1. CDR1 and CDR2 (germline): SGHRS, YFSETQ. The J segment lost 5 bases and the V segment lost 5 bases, leaving 3 bases of the junction unmatched. CDR3 size: 13 residues. The CDR3 reads CASRKDRNEKLFF. The DNA for the CDR3 is TGCGCCAGCAGAAAGGACAGGAATGAAAAACTGTTTTTT.

The rearrangement uses TRBV7-8 and TRBJ1-5; D is unresolved. Trimming took 5 bases from V and 4 from J, leaving 12 bases between them. Looked up from germline, CDR1 is SGHVS and CDR2 is FQNEAQ. CDR3 length: 14 residues. The CDR3 DNA sequence: TGTGCCAGCAGCCCCTCCCCGATAAATCAGCCCCAGCATTTT. It is translated as CASSPSPINQPQHF.

The chain joins TRBV5-1 to TRBJ2-7; D may be TRBD2 (7 bases). Germline values: CDR1 SGHRS, CDR2 YFSETQ. The V end lost 4 bases, the J end lost 3 bases, and 20 bases lay between the germline ends. This CDR3 is built from 16 residues. Here the CDR3 DNA reads TGCGCCAGCAGCCCTCATAGCAGGGGAGGGGACTACGAGCAGTACTTC. This encodes CASSPHSRGGDYEQYF.

The chain recombines TRBV6-1 with TRBJ1-1, with D hard to call. Trimming removed 0 bases from V and 0 bases from J, with 8 bases in between. The germline CDR1 and CDR2 sequences are MNHNS and SASEGT. CDR3 length equals 15 residues. The CDR3 nucleotides are TGTGCCAGCAGTGAAGCTGAGGAAATGAACACTGAAGCTTTCTTT. Protein sequence: CASSEAEEMNTEAFF.

The V and J genes are TRBV4-3 and TRBJ2-1; D perhaps matches TRBD1 (5 bases). The V and J ends lost 0 bases and 11 bases respectively, with 17 bases between them. There are 15 residues in the CDR3. CDR1 and CDR2 (germline): LGHNA, YSLEER. In nucleotides, the CDR3 is TGCGCCAGCAGCCAAGAAGGGGTTGGGCGGCGTAAGCAGTTCTTC. This gives the protein CASSQEGVGRRKQFF.